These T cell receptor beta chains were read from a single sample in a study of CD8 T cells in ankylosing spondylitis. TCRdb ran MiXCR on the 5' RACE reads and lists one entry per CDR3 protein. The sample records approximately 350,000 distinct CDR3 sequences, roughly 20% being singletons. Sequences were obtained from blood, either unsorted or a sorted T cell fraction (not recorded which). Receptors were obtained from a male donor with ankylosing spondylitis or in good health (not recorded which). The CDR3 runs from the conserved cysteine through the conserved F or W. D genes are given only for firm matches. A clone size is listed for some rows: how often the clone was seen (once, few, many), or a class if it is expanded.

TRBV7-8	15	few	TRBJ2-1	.	CASSLALAADNEQFF	TGTGCCAGCAGCTTAGCGCTAGCTGCCGACAATGAGCAGTTCTTC
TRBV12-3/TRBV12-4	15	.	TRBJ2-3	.	CASSWVPPSTDTQYF	TGTGCCAGCAGTTGGGTGCCTCCCAGCACAGATACGCAGTATTTT
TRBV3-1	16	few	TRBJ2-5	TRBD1	CASSQGSTGEEETQYF	TGTGCCAGCAGCCAAGGTTCGACAGGGGAAGAGGAGACCCAGTACTTC
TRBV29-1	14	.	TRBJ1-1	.	CSVSRTEGTTEAFF	TGCAGCGTTTCCCGGACAGAGGGCACGACTGAAGCTTTCTTT
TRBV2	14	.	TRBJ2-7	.	CASSQYHSDGEQYF	TGTGCCAGCAGCCAATACCACAGTGATGGCGAGCAGTACTTC
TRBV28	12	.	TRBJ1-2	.	CATRDPGDGYTF	TGTGCCACCAGGGACCCTGGGGATGGCTACACCTTC
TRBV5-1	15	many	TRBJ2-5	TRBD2	CASSEGLAIEETQYF	TGCGCCAGCAGCGAGGGACTAGCGATCGAAGAGACCCAGTACTTC
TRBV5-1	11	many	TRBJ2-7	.	CASTLGGEQYF	TGCGCCAGCACCCTGGGAGGCGAGCAGTACTTC
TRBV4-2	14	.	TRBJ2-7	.	CASSQGDGLYEQYF	TGTGCCAGCAGCCAGGGGGACGGTCTCTACGAGCAGTACTTC
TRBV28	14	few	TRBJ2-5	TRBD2	CASSRLREGETQYF	TGTGCCAGCAGTAGGCTGAGGGAGGGGGAGACCCAGTACTTC
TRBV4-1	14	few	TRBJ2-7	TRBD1	CASSHNRGNHEQYF	TGCGCCAGCAGCCACAACAGGGGGAATCACGAGCAGTACTTC
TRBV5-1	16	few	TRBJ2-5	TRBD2	CASSLEVAGDRETQYF	TGCGCCAGCAGCTTGGAAGTAGCGGGGGATCGAGAGACCCAGTACTTC
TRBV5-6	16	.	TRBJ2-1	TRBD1	CASSLAGTGDYNEQFF	TGTGCCAGCAGCTTAGCTGGGACAGGGGACTACAATGAGCAGTTCTTC
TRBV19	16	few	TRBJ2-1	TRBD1	CASSIVPQGTYNEQFF	TGTGCCAGTAGTATAGTCCCACAGGGGACCTACAATGAGCAGTTCTTC
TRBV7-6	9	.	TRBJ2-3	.	CAREDTQYF	TGTGCCCGGGAGGATACGCAGTATTTT
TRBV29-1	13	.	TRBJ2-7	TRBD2	CSVEGGEFDEQYF	TGCAGCGTTGAGGGGGGGGAGTTCGACGAGCAGTACTTC
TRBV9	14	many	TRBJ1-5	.	CASSLGGSQQPQHF	TGTGCCAGCAGCTTGGGGGGTAGCCAGCAGCCCCAGCATTTT
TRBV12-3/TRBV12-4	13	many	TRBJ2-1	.	CASSTTPYNEQFF	TGTGCCAGCAGTACGACGCCCTACAATGAGCAGTTCTTC
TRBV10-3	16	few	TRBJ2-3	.	CAISESWGASTDTQYF	TGTGCCATCAGTGAGTCGTGGGGGGCGAGCACAGATACGCAGTATTTT
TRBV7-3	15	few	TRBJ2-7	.	CASSQGGYPSYEQYF	TGTGCCAGCAGCCAAGGAGGGTACCCCTCCTACGAGCAGTACTTC
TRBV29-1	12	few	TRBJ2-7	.	CSVKDSLYEQYF	TGCAGCGTCAAGGACAGCCTCTACGAGCAGTACTTC
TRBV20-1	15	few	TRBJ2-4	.	CSAPPPSYRRYIQYF	TGCAGTGCTCCTCCCCCATCTTATCGGAGATACATTCAGTACTTC
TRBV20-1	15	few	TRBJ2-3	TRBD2	CSARVLAGYTDTQYF	TGCAGTGCTAGAGTACTAGCGGGGTACACAGATACGCAGTATTTT
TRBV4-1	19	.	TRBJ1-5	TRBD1	CASSQDYGQGVRGNQPQHF	TGCGCCAGCAGCCAAGATTACGGGCAGGGGGTTCGCGGCAATCAGCCCCAGCATTTT
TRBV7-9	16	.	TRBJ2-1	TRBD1	CASSLFGRGLSNEQFF	TGTGCCAGCAGCTTATTCGGCAGGGGGCTAAGTAATGAGCAGTTCTTC
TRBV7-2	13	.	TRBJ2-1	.	CASSLGSGNEQFF	TGTGCCAGCAGCTTAGGTTCGGGCAATGAGCAGTTCTTC
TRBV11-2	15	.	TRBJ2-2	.	CASRDRGRVAGELFF	TGTGCCAGCAGGGATCGCGGACGGGTGGCGGGGGAGCTGTTTTTT
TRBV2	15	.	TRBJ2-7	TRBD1	CASSGRDRPTLEQYF	TGTGCCAGCAGTGGCCGGGACAGGCCTACGCTTGAGCAGTACTTC
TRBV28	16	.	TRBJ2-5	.	CASSLAQGNWEKTQYF	TGTGCCAGCAGTTTAGCACAGGGAAATTGGGAGAAGACCCAGTACTTC
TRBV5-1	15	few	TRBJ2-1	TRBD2	CASSPGLAGSGEQFF	TGCGCCAGCAGCCCCGGACTAGCGGGGTCTGGTGAGCAGTTCTTC
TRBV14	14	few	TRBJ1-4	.	CASSHGTLGEKLFF	TGTGCCAGCAGCCACGGGACTTTAGGGGAAAAACTGTTTTTT
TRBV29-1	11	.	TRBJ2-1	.	CSALDYNEQFF	TGCAGCGCCTTAGACTACAATGAGCAGTTCTTC
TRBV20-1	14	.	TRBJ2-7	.	CSARDWAGDYEQYF	TGCAGTGCTAGAGATTGGGCAGGGGATTACGAGCAGTACTTC
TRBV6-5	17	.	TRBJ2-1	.	CASSYAPAQSTYGEQFF	TGTGCCAGCAGTTACGCCCCTGCCCAAAGTACCTACGGTGAGCAGTTCTTC
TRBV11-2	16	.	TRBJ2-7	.	CASSSLEARLHYEQYF	TGTGCCAGCAGCTCCTTAGAGGCGCGACTCCACTACGAGCAGTACTTC
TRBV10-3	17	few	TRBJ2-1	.	CAISSGQSGLNYNEQFF	TGTGCCATCAGTAGTGGGCAAAGCGGATTAAATTACAATGAGCAGTTCTTC
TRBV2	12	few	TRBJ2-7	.	CASKALSYEQYF	TGTGCCAGCAAAGCTCTCTCCTACGAGCAGTACTTC
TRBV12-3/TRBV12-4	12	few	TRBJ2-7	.	CASSLGTDWKYF	TGTGCCAGCAGTTTGGGGACCGACTGGAAGTACTTC
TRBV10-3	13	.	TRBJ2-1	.	CATLGARTHEQFF	TGTGCCACCCTCGGGGCCCGGACCCATGAGCAGTTCTTC
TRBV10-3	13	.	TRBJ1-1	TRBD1	CAIRRQGETEAFF	TGTGCCATCAGGCGACAGGGAGAGACTGAAGCTTTCTTT
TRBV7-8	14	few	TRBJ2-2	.	CASSPSGDTGELFF	TGTGCCAGCAGCCCATCAGGGGACACCGGGGAGCTGTTTTTT
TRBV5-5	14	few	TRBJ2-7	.	CASSGLDGTYEQYF	TGTGCCAGCAGCGGACTGGACGGGACCTACGAGCAGTACTTC
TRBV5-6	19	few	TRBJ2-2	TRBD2	CASSLAAGLVLVDPGELFF	TGTGCCAGCAGCTTGGCCGCAGGACTAGTGCTAGTTGATCCCGGGGAGCTGTTTTTT
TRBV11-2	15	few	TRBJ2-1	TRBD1	CASSSSGTGGNEQFF	TGTGCCAGCAGCTCCTCCGGGACAGGAGGAAATGAGCAGTTCTTC
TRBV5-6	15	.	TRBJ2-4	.	CASSLGAGTNGIQYF	TGTGCCAGCAGCTTGGGGGCCGGGACAAACGGCATTCAGTACTTC